These 4 T cell receptor beta chains were all obtained from the same sample, sequenced in a study of CXCR3-negative and CXCR3-positive naive CD8 T cells. The TRB libraries of cDNA were built by UMI-labeled 5' RACE. TCRdb reworked the 5' RACE reads into one entry per CDR3 protein, no DNA. This table holds about 130,000 distinct CDR3 sequences. Sequencing input: naive CXCR3- CD8+ T cells from blood. The subset here: CD45RO-CCR7+CD27+CD95- naive CD8+ T cells lacking CXCR3 (TNR3-). Source of these receptors: a human donor in good health. Some clones in this sample may be carry-over from other donors' samples.

This chain links TRBV7-9 with TRBJ2-3; TCRdb calls TRBD1, which cannot be checked without DNA. Germline CDR1 is SEHNR and CDR2 is FQNEAQ (reference sequence). The CDR3 loop spans 14 amino acids. CDR3 region: CASSRDRGTDTQYF. Full variable domain (missing parts from reference TRBV7-9 and TRBJ2-3): DTGVSQNPRHKITKRGQNVTFRCDPISEHNRLYWYRQTLGQGPEFLTYFQNEAQLEKSRLLSDRFSAERPKGSFSTLEIQRTEQGDSAMYLCASSRDRGTDTQYFGPGTRLTVL.

V usage is TRBV25-1 and J usage is TRBJ2-1; absent DNA, TCRdb's TRBD1 call cannot be checked. Per the germline V gene, CDR1 is MGHDK and CDR2 is SYGVNS. This CDR3 is 12 amino acids long. The CDR3 spells CASSEYLYGQFF.

The chain uses TRBV7-9 and TRBJ2-3; TCRdb indicates TRBD2, and absent DNA this call remains unverified. Per germline, CDR1 SEHNR and CDR2 FQNEAQ (reference sequence). The CDR3 loop spans 17 amino acids. CDR3 protein: CASSPLIPGRGTDTQYF.

CDR3 region: CASKSQGKTNEQFF. This chain uses TRBV23-1 with TRBJ2-1; the TCRdb D gene call, TRBD1, has no DNA to confirm it. TRBV23-1 belongs to the ORF category, with a function that is uncertain. CDR3 length: 14 amino acids.